Detailed here is one TCR beta chain. The sample comes from a study of OX40 agonist ivuxolimab in advanced cancers. At the level of the study: Each dose-escalation patient presented with hepatocellular carcinoma, melanoma, renal cell or head and neck cancer.

TCRdb's copy holds only in-frame clones and misses some; the assay was immunoSEQ multiplex PCR. The sample holds some 33,000 clones; 80% to 90% are singletons and the top ten take roughly 22%. CDR1 LNHDA and CDR2 SQIVND come from the germline V gene (reference sequence). The V end lost 3 bases, the J end lost 2 bases, and 14 bases lay between the germline ends. CDR3 length: 16 residues. The sequences come from CD4+ or CD8+ T cells sorted from blood, collected in a trial of the OX40 agonist ivuxolimab. The chain links TRBV19 to TRBJ1-3, with TRBD1 as a possible D gene (6 bases). This TCR came from an adult with an advanced solid tumor such as melanoma, head and neck, liver or kidney cancer. The DNA of the CDR3 is TGTGCCAGTAGTATTCTTTCGACAGGAACTGGAAACACCATATATTTT. Protein sequence: CASSILSTGTGNTIYF. The complete variable domain, with remaining parts taken from reference TRBV19 and TRBJ1-3, reads DGGITQSPKYLFRKEGQNVTLSCEQNLNHDAMYWYRQDPGQGLRLIYYSQIVNDFQKGDIAEGYSVSREKKESFPLTVTSAQKNPTAFYLCASSILSTGTGNTIYFGEGSWLTVV.